This T cell receptor beta chain was recovered during a study of blood T cell repertoires in COVID-19. Study-wide context: Some COVID-19 samples were acute and others convalescent; all came from the United States, Italy and Spain. In each case, the material was cDNA or gDNA derived from T cells, B-cell-depleted T cells, or PBMCs.

CDR1 is ENHRY, CDR2 SYGVKD, per germline. Trimming cost V 0 bases and J 1 base, with 13 bases left between them. This CDR3 spans 16 amino acids. Per the study methods: Researchers report that nucleated cell counts were estimated from reference gene primer amplification. Profiling relied on immunoSEQ multiplex PCR, and the TCRdb table lists in-frame clones only, not all of them. V and J calls and clone size come straight from that table; D and trimming were deduced from the DNA. Here the sample spans some 50,000 clones, 85% to 90% being singletons. The chain uses TRBV10-3 and TRBJ2-7, with D perhaps TRBD2 (5 bases). This clonotype was obtained from a human donor in a cohort sampled during active COVID-19. Sequencing used peripheral blood. In DNA form, the CDR3 reads TGTGCCATCAGTGAGTCGCGGGTCCCAATTTCCTACGAGCAGTACTTC. This sequence encodes CAISESRVPISYEQYF.